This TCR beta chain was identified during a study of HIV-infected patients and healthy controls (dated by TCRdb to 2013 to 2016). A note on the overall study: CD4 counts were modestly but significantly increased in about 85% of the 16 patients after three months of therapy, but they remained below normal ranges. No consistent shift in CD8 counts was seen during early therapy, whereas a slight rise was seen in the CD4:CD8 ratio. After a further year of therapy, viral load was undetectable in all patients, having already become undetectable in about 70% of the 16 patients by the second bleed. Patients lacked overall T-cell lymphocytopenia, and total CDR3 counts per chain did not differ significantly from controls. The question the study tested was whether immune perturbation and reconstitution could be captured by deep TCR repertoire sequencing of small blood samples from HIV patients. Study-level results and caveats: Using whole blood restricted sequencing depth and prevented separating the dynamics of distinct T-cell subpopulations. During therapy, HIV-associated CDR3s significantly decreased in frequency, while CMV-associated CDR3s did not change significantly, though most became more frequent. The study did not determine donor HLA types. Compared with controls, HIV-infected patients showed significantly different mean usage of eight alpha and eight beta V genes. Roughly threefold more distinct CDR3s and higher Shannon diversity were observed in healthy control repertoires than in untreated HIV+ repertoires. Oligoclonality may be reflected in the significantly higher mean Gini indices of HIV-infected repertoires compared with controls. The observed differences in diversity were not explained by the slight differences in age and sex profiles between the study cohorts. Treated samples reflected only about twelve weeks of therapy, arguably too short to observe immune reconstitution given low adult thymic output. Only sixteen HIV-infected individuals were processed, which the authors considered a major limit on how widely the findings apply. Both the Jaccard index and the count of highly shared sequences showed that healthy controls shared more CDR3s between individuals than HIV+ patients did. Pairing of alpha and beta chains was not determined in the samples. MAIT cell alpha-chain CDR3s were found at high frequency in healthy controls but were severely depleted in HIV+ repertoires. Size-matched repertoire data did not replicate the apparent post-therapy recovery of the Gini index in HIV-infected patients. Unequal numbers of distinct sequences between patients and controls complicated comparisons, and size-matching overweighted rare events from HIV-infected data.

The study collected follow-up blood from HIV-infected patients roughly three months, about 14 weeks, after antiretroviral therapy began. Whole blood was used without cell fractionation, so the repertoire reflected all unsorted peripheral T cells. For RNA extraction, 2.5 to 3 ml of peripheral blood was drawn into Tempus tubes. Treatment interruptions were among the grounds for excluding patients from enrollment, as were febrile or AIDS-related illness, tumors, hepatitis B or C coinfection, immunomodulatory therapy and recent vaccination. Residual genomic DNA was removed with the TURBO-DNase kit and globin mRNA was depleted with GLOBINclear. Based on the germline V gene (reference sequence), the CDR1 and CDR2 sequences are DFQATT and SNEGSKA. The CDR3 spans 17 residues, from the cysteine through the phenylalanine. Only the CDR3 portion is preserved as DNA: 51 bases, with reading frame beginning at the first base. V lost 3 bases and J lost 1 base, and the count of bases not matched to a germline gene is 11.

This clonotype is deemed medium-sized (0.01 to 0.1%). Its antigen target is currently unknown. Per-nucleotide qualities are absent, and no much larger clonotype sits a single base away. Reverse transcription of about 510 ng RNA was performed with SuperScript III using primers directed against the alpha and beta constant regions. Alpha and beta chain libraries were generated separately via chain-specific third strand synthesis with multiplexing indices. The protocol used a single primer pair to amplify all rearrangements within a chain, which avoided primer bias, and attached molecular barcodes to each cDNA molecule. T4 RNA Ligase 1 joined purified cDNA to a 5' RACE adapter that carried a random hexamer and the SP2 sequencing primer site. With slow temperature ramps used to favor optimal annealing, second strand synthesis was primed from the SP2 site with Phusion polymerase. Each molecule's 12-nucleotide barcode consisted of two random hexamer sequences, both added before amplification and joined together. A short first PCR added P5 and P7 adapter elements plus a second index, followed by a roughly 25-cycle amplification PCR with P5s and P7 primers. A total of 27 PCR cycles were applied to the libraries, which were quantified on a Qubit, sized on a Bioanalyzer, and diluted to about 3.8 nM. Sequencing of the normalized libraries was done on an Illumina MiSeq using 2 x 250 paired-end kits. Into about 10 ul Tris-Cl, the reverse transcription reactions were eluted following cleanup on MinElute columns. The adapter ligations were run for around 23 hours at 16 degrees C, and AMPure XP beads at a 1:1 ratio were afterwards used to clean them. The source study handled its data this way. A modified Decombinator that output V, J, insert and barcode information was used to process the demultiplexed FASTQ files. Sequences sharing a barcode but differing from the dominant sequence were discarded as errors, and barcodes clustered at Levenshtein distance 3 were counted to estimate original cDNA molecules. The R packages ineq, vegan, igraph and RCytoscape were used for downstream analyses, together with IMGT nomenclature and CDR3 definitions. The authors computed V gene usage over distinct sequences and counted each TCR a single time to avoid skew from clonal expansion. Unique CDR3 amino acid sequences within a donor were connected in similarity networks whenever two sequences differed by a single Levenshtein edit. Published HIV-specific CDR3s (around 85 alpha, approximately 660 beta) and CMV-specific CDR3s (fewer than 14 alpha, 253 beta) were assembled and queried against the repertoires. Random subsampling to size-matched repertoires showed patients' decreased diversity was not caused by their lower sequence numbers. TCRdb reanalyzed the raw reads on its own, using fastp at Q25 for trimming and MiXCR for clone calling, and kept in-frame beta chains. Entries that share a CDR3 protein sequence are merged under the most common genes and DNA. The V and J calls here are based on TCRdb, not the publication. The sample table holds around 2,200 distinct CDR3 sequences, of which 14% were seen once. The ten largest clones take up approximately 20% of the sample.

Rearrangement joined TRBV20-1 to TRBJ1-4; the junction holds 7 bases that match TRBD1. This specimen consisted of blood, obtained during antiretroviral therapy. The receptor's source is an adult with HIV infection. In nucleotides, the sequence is TGCAGTGCTAGGCCACCCCGACAGGGAGGAACTAATGAAAAACTGTTTTTT. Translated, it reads CSARPPRQGGTNEKLFF.